This entry features one T cell receptor beta chain sequence. Antigen: not known. The sample contains more than one DNA sequence encoding this CDR3. Generated by immunoSEQ multiplex PCR, the TCRdb table keeps only in-frame clones and is missing some. The repertoire holds 140,000 to 150,000 clones, with more than 85% as singletons. This entry belongs to a study of T cell responses to AZD1222 COVID-19 vaccine. As for the study in general: Pooled in the analysis were second doses at about 4 or about 12 weeks. The study, taken as a whole, reports: Nearly half of the spike-specific TCRs reportedly recognize variant regions that carry no mutations. White British ancestry dominated among donors, who included more females, and clonal diversity was possibly underestimated. Repertoire sampling was restricted to post-peak T cell response timepoints.

CDR1 is SGDLS and CDR2 is YYNGEE in the germline V gene. The V end lost 0 bases, the J end lost 3 bases, and 10 bases lay between the germline ends. The CDR3 length is 14 residues. The source is an adult in good health. The sequencing here drew on peripheral blood, taken on day 0 of AZD1222 vaccination. The chain employs TRBV9 and TRBJ2-7; tentatively, D is TRBD1 or TRBD2 (6 bases each). This CDR3 reads CASSVAGGGYEQYF. For the CDR3, the DNA is TGTGCCAGCAGCGTAGCCGGGGGCGGCTACGAGCAGTACTTC.